Included here is one T cell receptor beta chain sequence, with context. This sample is drawn from a study of blood T cell repertoires in COVID-19. For the study at large: Donors in the United States, Italy and Spain gave samples during acute or convalescent COVID-19. T cells, B-cell-depleted T cells, or PBMCs provided the cDNA or gDNA that served as material.

In the source study's methods: Using reference gene primer amplification, nucleated cell counts were estimated. The repertoire was sequenced with immunoSEQ multiplex PCR; TCRdb's copy has only in-frame clones and lacks some. V, J and clone size are those of that table, while D and trimming were read from the DNA. Found here are around 220,000 clones, approximately 79% of them singletons; the top ten hold around 5.4%. Germline V gene sequence: CDR1 LNHDA, CDR2 SQIVND (reference sequence). CDR3 length: 14 residues. V was clipped by 3 bases and J by 0 bases, with 6 bases between them. This receptor was taken from a human donor in a cohort sampled during active COVID-19. The rearrangement joins TRBV19 to TRBJ1-3, with D perhaps matching TRBD1 (5 bases). Source material: peripheral blood. The CDR3 nucleotides read TGTGCCAGTAGTATCACAGGCTCTGGAAACACCATATATTTT. Residues: CASSITGSGNTIYF. Filled out from reference TRBV19 and TRBJ1-3, the complete variable domain reads DGGITQSPKYLFRKEGQNVTLSCEQNLNHDAMYWYRQDPGQGLRLIYYSQIVNDFQKGDIAEGYSVSREKKESFPLTVTSAQKNPTAFYLCASSITGSGNTIYFGEGSWLTVV.